The source of this T cell receptor beta chain is a study of human T cells and chemical hapten exposure. Study at large: Patients were mainly female, each with alopecia areata, totalis or universalis. The study's findings and limits: Sensitizing with DPC caused no change in TCRs above 1 in 1000 frequency.

Individual cDNA molecules in this library carried unique molecular identifiers. TCRdb independently ran MiXCR on the RACE reads; one entry per CDR3 protein. The data hold some 77,000 distinct CDR3 sequences, with 10% to 13% observed a single time. The CDR3 is made up of 13 amino acids. Germline CDR1 and CDR2: LGHNA and YSLEER. The V gene lost 4 bases and the J gene lost 6 bases, with 7 bases spanning the gap. Indicated time point: patch test 1, 2 weeks after DPC sensitization. Specified treatment: therapeutic diphenylcyclopropenone sensitization with weekly scalp DPC. The sample holds a few counts of this clonotype. Its antigen remains unidentified.

The rearrangement joins TRBV4-3 to TRBJ1-6; D uncertain. The receptor's source is a woman between 45 and 65 years old with alopecia areata. Some clones in this sample may be carry-over from other donors' samples. The sample consisted of whole blood, taken in connection with sensitization to the hapten diphenylcyclopropenone (DPC). The CDR3 sequence is CASSLPGNSPLHF. For the CDR3, the DNA is TGCGCCAGCAGCCTGCCCGGTAATTCACCCCTCCACTTT.